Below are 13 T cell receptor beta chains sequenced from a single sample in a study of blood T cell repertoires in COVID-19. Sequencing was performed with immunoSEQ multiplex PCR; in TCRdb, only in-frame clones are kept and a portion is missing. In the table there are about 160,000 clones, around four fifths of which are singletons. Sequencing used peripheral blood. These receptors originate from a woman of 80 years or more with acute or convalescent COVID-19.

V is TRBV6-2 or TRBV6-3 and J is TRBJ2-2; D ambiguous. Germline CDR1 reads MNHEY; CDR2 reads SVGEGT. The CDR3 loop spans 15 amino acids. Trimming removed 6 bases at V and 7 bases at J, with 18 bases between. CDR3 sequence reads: CASSHNDINHGELFF. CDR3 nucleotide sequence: TGTGCCAGCAGCCATAACGACATTAACCACGGGGAGCTGTTTTTT.

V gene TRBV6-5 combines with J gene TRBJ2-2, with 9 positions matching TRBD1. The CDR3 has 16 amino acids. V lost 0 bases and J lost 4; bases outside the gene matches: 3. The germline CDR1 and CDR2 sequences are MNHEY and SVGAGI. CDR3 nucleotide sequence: TGTGCCAGCAGTTACTCCGGGACAGGGTTCACCGGGGAGCTGTTTTTT. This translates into CASSYSGTGFTGELFF.

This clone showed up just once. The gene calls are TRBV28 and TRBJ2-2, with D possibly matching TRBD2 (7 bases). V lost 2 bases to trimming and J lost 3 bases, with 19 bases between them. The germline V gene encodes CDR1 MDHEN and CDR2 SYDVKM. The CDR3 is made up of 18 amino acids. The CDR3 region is CASSLGKSTGRDTGELFF. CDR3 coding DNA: TGTGCCAGCAGTTTAGGGAAATCAACAGGGAGGGACACCGGGGAGCTGTTTTTT.

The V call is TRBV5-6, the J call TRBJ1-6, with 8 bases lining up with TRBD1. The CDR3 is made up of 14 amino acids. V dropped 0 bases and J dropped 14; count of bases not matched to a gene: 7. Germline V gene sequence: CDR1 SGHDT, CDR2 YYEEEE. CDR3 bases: TGTGCCAGCAGCTTGGGCGCAGGGGGCGCAACCCTCCACTTT. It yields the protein CASSLGAGGATLHF.

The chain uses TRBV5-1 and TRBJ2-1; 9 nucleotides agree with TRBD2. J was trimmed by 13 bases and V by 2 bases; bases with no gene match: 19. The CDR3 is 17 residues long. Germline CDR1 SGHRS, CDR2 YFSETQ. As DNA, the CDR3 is TGCGCCAGCAGCTTTCTTGGCGGGAGGGACTGGGGACGGGACCAGTTCTTC. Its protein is CASSFLGGRDWGRDQFF.

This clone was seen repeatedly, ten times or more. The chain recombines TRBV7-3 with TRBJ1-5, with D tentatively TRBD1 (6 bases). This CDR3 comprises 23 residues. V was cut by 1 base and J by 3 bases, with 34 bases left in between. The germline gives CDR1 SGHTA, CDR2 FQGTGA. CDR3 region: CASSLRTVWFKGPSTGANQPQHF. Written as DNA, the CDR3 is TGTGCCAGCAGCTTAAGGACAGTCTGGTTCAAGGGGCCTTCCACTGGCGCCAATCAGCCCCAGCATTTT.

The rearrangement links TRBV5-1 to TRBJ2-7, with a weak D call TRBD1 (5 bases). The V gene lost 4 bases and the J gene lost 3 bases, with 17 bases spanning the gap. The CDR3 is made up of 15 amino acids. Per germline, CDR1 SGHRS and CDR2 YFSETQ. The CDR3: CASSQGVGHVYEQYF. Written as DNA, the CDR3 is TGCGCCAGCAGCCAAGGGGTGGGGCATGTCTACGAGCAGTACTTC.

The DNA for the CDR3 is TGTGCCAGCAGTGACCCACAGGGCCTTAATGAAAAACTGTTTTTT. Translating it yields CASSDPQGLNEKLFF. V gene TRBV6-1 combines with J gene TRBJ1-4, with D perhaps TRBD1 (6 bases). Trimming cost V 3 bases and J 4 bases, with 12 bases left between them. The germline V gene has CDR1 MNHNS and CDR2 SASEGT. The CDR3 runs to 15 residues.

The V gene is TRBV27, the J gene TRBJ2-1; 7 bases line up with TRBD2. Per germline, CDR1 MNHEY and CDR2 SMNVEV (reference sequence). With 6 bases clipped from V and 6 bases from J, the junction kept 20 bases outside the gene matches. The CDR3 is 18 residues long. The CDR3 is CASRSSHRLAGEANEQFF. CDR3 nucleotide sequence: TGTGCCAGCAGATCTAGCCACAGACTAGCCGGAGAGGCCAATGAGCAGTTCTTC.

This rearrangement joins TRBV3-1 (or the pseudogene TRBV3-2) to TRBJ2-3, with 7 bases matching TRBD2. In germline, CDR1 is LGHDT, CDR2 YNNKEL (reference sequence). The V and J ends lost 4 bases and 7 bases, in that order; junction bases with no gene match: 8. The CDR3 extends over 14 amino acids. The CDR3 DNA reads TGTGCCAGCAGCCTATCGACTAGCTCAAATACGCAGTATTTT. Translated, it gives CASSLSTSSNTQYF.

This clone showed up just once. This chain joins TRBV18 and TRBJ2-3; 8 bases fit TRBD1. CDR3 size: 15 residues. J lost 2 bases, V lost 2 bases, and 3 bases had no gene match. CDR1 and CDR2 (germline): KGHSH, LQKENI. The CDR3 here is CASSPRTGITDTQYF. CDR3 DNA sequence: TGTGCCAGCTCACCAAGGACAGGGATCACAGATACGCAGTATTTT.

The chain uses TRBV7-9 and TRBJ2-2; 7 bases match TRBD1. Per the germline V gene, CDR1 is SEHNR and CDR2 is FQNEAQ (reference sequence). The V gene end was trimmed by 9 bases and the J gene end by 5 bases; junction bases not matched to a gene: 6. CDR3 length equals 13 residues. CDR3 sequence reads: CARDRVRTGELFF. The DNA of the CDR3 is TGTGCCAGAGACAGGGTTCGAACCGGGGAGCTGTTTTTT.

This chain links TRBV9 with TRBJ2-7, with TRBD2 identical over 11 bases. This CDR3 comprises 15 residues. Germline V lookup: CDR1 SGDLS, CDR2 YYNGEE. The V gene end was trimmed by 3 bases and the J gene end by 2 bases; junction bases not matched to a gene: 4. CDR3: CASSAGLAAAYEQYF. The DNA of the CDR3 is TGTGCCAGCAGCGCGGGACTAGCGGCGGCCTACGAGCAGTACTTC.